The clone carrying this T cell receptor (beta chain) appeared many times. No antigen is known for it. Expressed TCRB transcripts were sequenced after all isolated RNA was converted to cDNA. Assay: immunoSEQ multiplex PCR; the TCRdb copy retains only in-frame clones and omits some. The sample contains nearly 350,000 clones, roughly a tenth of which appear only once. The source of the sample is a study of beta chain features in type 1 diabetes. In germline, CDR1 is SGHDT, CDR2 YYEEEE. J gave up 3 bases and V 2 bases, and 6 bases lay outside the gene matches. The CDR3 is 16 amino acids. Study-level points and caveats: Shorter TCRB CDR3s, moderately but significantly so, were found in Type 1 diabetes patients in all four CD4+ subsets.

Sequencing was performed on central memory CD4+ T cells from blood. This receptor was identified in a young man with type 1 diabetes. The rearrangement links TRBV5-6 to TRBJ1-4, with 8 bases that match TRBD1. The CDR3 DNA reads TGTGCCAGCAGCTTCCGGACAGGGTACGCTAATGAAAAACTGTTTTTT. Protein: CASSFRTGYANEKLFF.